This T cell receptor (beta chain) stems from a study of cytomegalovirus exposure and HLA in healthy donors. V shed 2 bases and J shed 6 bases, with 13 bases lying between them. Germline CDR1 is MNHNY and CDR2 is SVGAGI (reference sequence). The CDR3 has 14 amino acids. Study-wide findings and caveats: Within an earlier analysis, most TCR beta V segments proved productive either about 90% or about 30% of the time.

Amplification used 60 Vbeta primers and 13 Jbeta primers. The assay was immunoSEQ multiplex PCR, and TCRdb's table has in-frame clones only and misses some. The sample lists 95,000 to 100,000 clones, approximately 79% occurring once. This clone was picked up one time. Its antigen remains unidentified. This sequence originates from a woman in her sixties or seventies in good health and CMV-seropositive. The chain joins TRBV6-6 to TRBJ1-2; tentatively, D is TRBD1 (6 bases). The sequenced material came from PBMCs. DNA for the CDR3: TGTGCCAGCAGTTACCCGGGGGGGGCGGATGGCTACACCTTC. Protein product: CASSYPGGADGYTF.